A selection of T cell receptor beta chains follows, all from one sample in a study of regulatory T cells in long-lasting Graves disease. TCRdb re-called the multiplex PCR reads through MiXCR, storing one row per CDR3 protein. The sample includes approximately 300,000 distinct CDR3 sequences, roughly 18% of them seen just once. The starting material was peripheral blood mononuclear cells (PBMCs), obtained at new diagnosis, from a patient treated with antithyroid drugs. Receptors were obtained from a female donor with Graves disease. CDR3s leave out the opening cysteine and the closing phenylalanine or tryptophan. Fields, in order: V gene, J gene, CDR3 protein.

>TRBV6-5|TRBJ1-2
ACSYMRRDGYGYT
>TRBV12-3/TRBV12-4|TRBJ1-4
ASSLEVEDEKLF
>TRBV6-1|TRBJ2-7
ASRDVAGEQY
>TRBV27|TRBJ2-1
ASSLRRLAGGNEQF
>TRBV6-1|TRBJ1-6
ASSQTGTGLLLNSPLH
>TRBV12-3/TRBV12-4|TRBJ1-1
ASTEQRPTSEAF
>TRBV13|TRBJ2-7
ASSFPSGNSYEQY
>TRBV12-3/TRBV12-4|TRBJ1-1
ASSSSENTEAF
>TRBV27|TRBJ1-2
ASSLSQGKSYGYT
>TRBV30|TRBJ1-1
AWSTLPLTGNTEAF
>TRBV10-2|TRBJ1-4
AHPRGSKIRREKLF
>TRBV5-1|TRBJ2-5
ASRRTNQETQY
>TRBV30|TRBJ1-5
AWSAGVGQPQH
>TRBV11-2|TRBJ1-2
ASSLNMAGYGYT
>TRBV5-1|TRBJ2-3
ASSPTSGRGTQY
>TRBV3-1|TRBJ2-7
ASSPSASGTHEQY
>TRBV12-3/TRBV12-4|TRBJ2-2
ASSAPGTSTGELF
>TRBV19|TRBJ1-1
ASQPGDRLNTEAF
>TRBV2|TRBJ1-6
ASSDSPLH
>TRBV5-1|TRBJ2-7
ASSLGGLAGMYEQY
>TRBV11-2|TRBJ2-1
ASSLDDSGTQSDF
>TRBV11-2|TRBJ2-1
ASSLARGPLNEQF
>TRBV10-3|TRBJ1-5
AISEYPDTAGNQPQH
>TRBV6-1|TRBJ2-7
ASRTGTEVFEQY
>TRBV27|TRBJ2-7
ASRYKQGPSYEQY
>TRBV14|TRBJ2-3
ASSPRTSELTDTQY